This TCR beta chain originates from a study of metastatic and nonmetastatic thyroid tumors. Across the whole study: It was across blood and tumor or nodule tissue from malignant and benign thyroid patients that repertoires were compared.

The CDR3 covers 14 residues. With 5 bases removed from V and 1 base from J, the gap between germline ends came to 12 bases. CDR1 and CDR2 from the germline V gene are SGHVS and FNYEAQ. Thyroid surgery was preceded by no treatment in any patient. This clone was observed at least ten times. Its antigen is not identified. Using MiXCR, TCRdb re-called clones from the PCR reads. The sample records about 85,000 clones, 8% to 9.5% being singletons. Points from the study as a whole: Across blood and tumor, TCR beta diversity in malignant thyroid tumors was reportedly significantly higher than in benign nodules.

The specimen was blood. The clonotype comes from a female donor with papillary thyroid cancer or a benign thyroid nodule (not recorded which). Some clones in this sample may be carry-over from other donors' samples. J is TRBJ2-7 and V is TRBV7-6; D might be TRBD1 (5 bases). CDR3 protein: CASSPQGSSYEQYF. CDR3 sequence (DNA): TGTGCCAGCAGCCCCCAGGGCAGTTCCTACGAGCAGTACTTC.